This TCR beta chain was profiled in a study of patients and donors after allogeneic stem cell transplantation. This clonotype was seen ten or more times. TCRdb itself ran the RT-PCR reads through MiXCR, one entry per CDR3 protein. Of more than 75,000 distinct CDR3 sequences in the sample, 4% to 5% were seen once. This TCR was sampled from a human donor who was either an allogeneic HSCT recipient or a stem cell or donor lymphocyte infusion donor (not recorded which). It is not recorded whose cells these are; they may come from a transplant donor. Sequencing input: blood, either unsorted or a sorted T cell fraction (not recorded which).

The CDR3 loop is CASSALAGLTDTQYF. The CDR3 DNA sequence: TGTGCCAGCAGCGCACTAGCGGGACTGACAGATACGCAGTATTTT. The rearrangement links TRBV9 to TRBJ2-3, with TRBD2 identical over 10 bases. CDR1 is SGDLS, CDR2 YYNGEE, per germline. The CDR3 contains 15 residues. V gave up 3 bases and J gave up 3 bases; unmatched junction bases: 4. The full variable domain, in which reference TRBV9 and TRBJ2-3 provide the parts outside the CDR3, is DSGVTQTPKHLITATGQRVTLRCSPRSGDLSVYWYQQSLDQGLQFLIQYYNGEERAKGNILERFSAQQFPDLHSELNLSSLELGDSALYFCASSALAGLTDTQYFGPGTRLTVL.